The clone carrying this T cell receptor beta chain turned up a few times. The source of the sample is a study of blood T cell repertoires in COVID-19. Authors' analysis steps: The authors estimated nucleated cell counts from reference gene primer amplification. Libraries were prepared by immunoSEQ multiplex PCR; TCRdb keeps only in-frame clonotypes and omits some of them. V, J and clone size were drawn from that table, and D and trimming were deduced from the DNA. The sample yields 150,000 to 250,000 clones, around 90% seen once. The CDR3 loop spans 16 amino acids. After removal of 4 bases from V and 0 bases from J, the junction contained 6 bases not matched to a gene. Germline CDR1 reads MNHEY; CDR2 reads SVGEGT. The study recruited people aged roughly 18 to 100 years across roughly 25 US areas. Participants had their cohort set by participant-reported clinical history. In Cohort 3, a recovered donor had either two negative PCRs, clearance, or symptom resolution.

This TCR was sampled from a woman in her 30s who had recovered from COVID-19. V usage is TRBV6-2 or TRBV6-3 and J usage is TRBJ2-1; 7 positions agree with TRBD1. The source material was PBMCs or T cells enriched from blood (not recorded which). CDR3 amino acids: CASSWDSWSSYNEQFF. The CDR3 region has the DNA TGTGCCAGCAGTTGGGACAGTTGGAGCTCCTACAATGAGCAGTTCTTC.